Following are 32 T cell receptor beta chains from one sample sequenced in a study of blood T cell repertoires in COVID-19. Sequencing used immunoSEQ multiplex PCR; TCRdb keeps in-frame clones, though not all of them. The repertoire consists of roughly 120,000 clones, with approximately 86% occurring once and the leading ten covering 4.5%. The sequencing input was peripheral blood. The receptors stem from a man between 40 and 49 years old with acute or convalescent COVID-19.

The chain's CDR3 is CASSLLGARANGYTF. CDR3 DNA sequence: TGTGCCAGCTCACTCTTGGGGGCTCGGGCCAATGGCTACACCTTC. The rearrangement joins TRBV18 to TRBJ1-2, with D maybe TRBD1 (6 bases). The CDR3 has 15 residues. CDR1 and CDR2 from the germline V gene are KGHSH and LQKENI. V was clipped by 4 bases and J by 6 bases, with 18 bases between them.

The chain links TRBV10-3 to TRBJ1-4; no firm D call. The CDR3 is 13 residues long. Germline V gene lookup returns CDR1 ENHRY and CDR2 SYGVKD. Trimming took off 7 bases at V and 4 bases at J, with 10 bases between the two ends. As DNA, the CDR3 is TGTGCCATCAAGCAGGCTATTAATGAAAAACTGTTTTTT. Protein: CAIKQAINEKLFF.

The chain has TRBV7-2 and TRBJ2-1; 13 bases agree with TRBD2. Germline V gene lookup returns CDR1 SGHTA and CDR2 FQGNSA. With 1 base clipped from V and 3 bases from J, the junction kept 9 bases outside the gene matches. The CDR3 has 19 residues. DNA of the CDR3: TGTGCCAGCAGCTTAGTTGGGGGACTAGCGGGGCGATACTACAATGAGCAGTTCTTC. As protein: CASSLVGGLAGRYYNEQFF.

This chain joins TRBV30 and TRBJ1-4; TRBD1 matches 7 bases. The CDR3 runs 15 residues. Germline assignment: CDR1 GTSNPN and CDR2 SVGIG (reference sequence). V was clipped by 0 bases and J by 9 bases; unmatched bases: 10. The chain's CDR3 is CAWSVLIRGDQKLFF. In DNA form, the CDR3 reads TGTGCCTGGAGTGTACTGATCAGGGGGGATCAAAAACTGTTTTTT. Full variable domain (remainder filled in from reference TRBV30 and TRBJ1-4): SQTIHQWPATLVQPVGSPLSLECTVEGTSNPNLYWYRQAAGRGLQLLFYSVGIGQISSEVPQNLSASRPQDRQFILSSKKLLLSDSGFYLCAWSVLIRGDQKLFFGSGTQLSVL.

The chain is built from TRBV7-8 and TRBJ2-7, with 7 bases lining up with TRBD1. Germline-derived CDR1 and CDR2 are SGHVS and FQNEAQ. CDR3 length equals 14 residues. V shed 5 bases, J shed 0 bases, and the junction held 4 bases outside the gene matches. CDR3 loop: CASSPDRDSYEQYF. The CDR3 DNA reads TGTGCCAGCAGCCCCGACAGGGACTCCTACGAGCAGTACTTC.

This chain joins TRBV29-1 and TRBJ2-3; 10 bases are shared with TRBD1. CDR3 length: 13 amino acids. Germline CDR1 SQVTM, CDR2 ANQGSEA. V trimming: 4 bases; J trimming: 6 bases; junction bases outside the gene matches: 4. CDR3 sequence (DNA): TGCAGCGTTGGGGACAGGGGCATGGATACGCAGTATTTT. Translating it yields CSVGDRGMDTQYF.

V and J are TRBV5-1 and TRBJ2-2, with 10 bases aligning to TRBD2. The junction had 8 bases not matched to a gene; V was cut back by 5 bases and J by 4 bases. From germline, CDR1 is SGHRS and CDR2 YFSETQ. CDR3 length: 16 residues. The CDR3 sequence: CASSTSGTSVTGELFF. The DNA for the CDR3 is TGCGCCAGCAGTACCTCCGGGACTAGCGTCACCGGGGAGCTGTTTTTT.

V and J are TRBV30 and TRBJ2-5; D is unresolved. This CDR3 contains 12 residues. Germline assignment: CDR1 GTSNPN and CDR2 SVGIG (reference sequence). The V gene lost 7 bases and the J gene lost 1 base, with 10 bases spanning the gap. CDR3 sequence reads: CASRTGQETQYF. DNA for the CDR3: TGTGCCTCGAGGACGGGCCAAGAGACCCAGTACTTC.

The rearrangement joins TRBV2 to TRBJ2-5, with D possibly being TRBD1 (5 bases). Germline V gene sequence: CDR1 SNHLY, CDR2 FYNNEI. The ends were cut back, 1 base at V and 4 bases at J, with 13 bases in the middle. There are 15 residues in the CDR3. For the CDR3, the DNA is TGTGCCAGCAGTGAAGTCGCAGGGTCGGGAGAGACCCAGTACTTC. It encodes CASSEVAGSGETQYF.

V and J are TRBV10-3 and TRBJ1-1; 11 bases fit TRBD1. Germline CDR1 ENHRY, CDR2 SYGVKD. Unmatched junction bases numbered 7, after V lost 11 bases and J lost 5 bases. There are 13 residues in the CDR3. The CDR3 loop is CAGGTGGKTEAFF. The CDR3 coding sequence is TGTGCCGGGGGGACAGGGGGAAAAACTGAAGCTTTCTTT.

The rearrangement links TRBV2 to TRBJ1-2, with D maybe TRBD1 (5 bases). V lost 4 bases and J 0 bases, leaving 9 bases between the germline ends. CDR1 and CDR2 (germline): SNHLY, FYNNEI. The CDR3 is 14 residues long. The CDR3 DNA follows: TGTGCCAGCAGTGCCGACAGCCCTAACTATGGCTACACCTTC. This translates into CASSADSPNYGYTF.

The V and J genes are TRBV2 and TRBJ1-2, with a possible D match to TRBD1 (6 bases). Germline CDR1 SNHLY, CDR2 FYNNEI. Trimming cost V 4 bases and J 4 bases, with 16 bases left between them. This CDR3 spans 15 amino acids. In DNA form, the CDR3 reads TGTGCCAGCAGTGCCGAGGGGGTGGTAACCTATGGCTACACCTTC. Residues: CASSAEGVVTYGYTF.

The rearrangement joins TRBV5-1 to TRBJ2-2; TRBD2 aligns across 8 bases. Germline CDR1 SGHRS, CDR2 YFSETQ. The trim removed 0 bases at V and 4 bases at J, leaving 2 bases unmatched. The CDR3 is 15 residues long. The CDR3 DNA reads as TGCGCCAGCAGCTTGGCGAGCGGGAGCACCGGGGAGCTGTTTTTT. Amino acid sequence: CASSLASGSTGELFF.

This chain links TRBV2 with TRBJ1-2; 7 bases are shared with TRBD1. CDR1 SNHLY and CDR2 FYNNEI come from the germline V gene. The CDR3 runs 16 residues. V lost 1 base, J lost 6 bases, and 11 bases stayed unmatched. The CDR3 loop reads CASSEGLQGRLHGYTF. CDR3 in DNA: TGTGCCAGCAGTGAAGGGCTACAGGGGAGACTTCATGGCTACACCTTC.

The chain is built from TRBV9 and TRBJ2-2; 12 bases align to TRBD2. There are 15 residues in the CDR3. The ends lost 0 bases at V and 8 bases at J; junction bases unmatched: 2. CDR1 is SGDLS and CDR2 is YYNGEE in the germline V gene. The CDR3 reads CASSVGLAGVGELFF. CDR3 sequence (DNA): TGTGCCAGCAGCGTAGGACTAGCGGGAGTGGGGGAGCTGTTTTTT.

The V call is TRBV19, the J call TRBJ2-1; D unresolved. The V end lost 6 bases, the J end lost 0 bases, and 12 bases lay between the germline ends. CDR1 and CDR2 from the germline V gene are LNHDA and SQIVND (reference sequence). CDR3 length: 15 amino acids. CDR3 DNA: TGTGCCAGTAGCCTTGAGTATAGCTCCTACAATGAGCAGTTCTTC. Residues: CASSLEYSSYNEQFF.

The rearrangement uses TRBV9 and TRBJ2-1, with 9 bases that match TRBD1. The CDR3 runs to 16 residues. The V gene end was trimmed by 4 bases and the J gene end by 5 bases; junction bases not matched to a gene: 10. From germline, CDR1 is SGDLS and CDR2 YYNGEE. The CDR3 region has the DNA TGTGCCAGCAGCCCAAAACCGGGACAGGGTGACAATGAGCAGTTCTTC. Translation gives CASSPKPGQGDNEQFF.

In DNA form, the CDR3 reads TGTGCCAGCAGTCAGGACAGGGGGCGGTACGAGCAGTACTTC. Translated, it gives CASSQDRGRYEQYF. The chain is built from TRBV27 and TRBJ2-7; 11 bases map to TRBD1. J gave up 4 bases and V 5 bases, and 4 bases lay outside the gene matches. The V gene's germline CDR1 is MNHEY and CDR2 SMNVEV (reference sequence). There are 14 residues in the CDR3.

This sequence joins TRBV5-1 and TRBJ1-4, with D possibly matching TRBD1 (5 bases). This CDR3 spans 14 amino acids. From germline, CDR1 is SGHRS and CDR2 YFSETQ. V was trimmed by 4 bases and J by 12 bases, leaving 19 bases between them. The DNA of the CDR3 is TGCGCCAGCAGCCCGTTACAGGCAAAATCAGAACTGTTTTTT. Its protein is CASSPLQAKSELFF.

This CDR3 reads CASSPLYLSGNQPQHF. The CDR3 coding sequence is TGTGCCAGTAGTCCCTTATACCTTTCGGGCAATCAGCCCCAGCATTTT. The chain carries TRBV19 and TRBJ1-5; D is unresolved. The V gene's germline CDR1 is LNHDA and CDR2 SQIVND (reference sequence). The CDR3 runs 16 residues. With 5 bases removed from V and 2 bases from J, the gap between germline ends came to 16 bases.

The chain employs TRBV3-1 (or the pseudogene TRBV3-2) and TRBJ2-2; a weak D match, TRBD2 (5 bases). V lost 1 base and J 0 bases, leaving 9 bases between the germline ends. From germline, CDR1 is LGHDT and CDR2 YNNKEL (reference sequence). This CDR3 spans 16 amino acids. The CDR3 DNA reads TGTGCCAGCAGCCAAGGGGTGGGAGCGAACACCGGGGAGCTGTTTTTT. This encodes CASSQGVGANTGELFF.

The rearrangement uses TRBV27 and TRBJ1-5, with 10 bases lining up with TRBD1. J was trimmed by 6 bases and V by 6 bases; bases with no gene match: 5. CDR3 size: 14 residues. Germline loops: CDR1 MNHEY, CDR2 SMNVEV (reference sequence). The chain's CDR3 is CASSGQGGSQPQHF. CDR3 DNA: TGTGCCAGCAGCGGACAGGGGGGGTCTCAGCCCCAGCATTTT.

The chain couples TRBV4-2 to TRBJ1-4, with a weak D call TRBD1 (5 bases). There are 18 residues in the CDR3. Germline CDR1 LGHNA, CDR2 YNFKEQ. V shed 3 bases and J shed 3 bases, with 20 bases lying between them. The CDR3 here is CASSQGLNQGGANEKLFF. As DNA, the CDR3 is TGTGCCAGCAGCCAGGGACTCAACCAGGGTGGAGCTAATGAAAAACTGTTTTTT.

This chain joins TRBV24-1 and TRBJ2-1; D is unclear. Trimming shortened V by 3 bases and J by 3 bases, and 5 bases separated the two germline ends. Germline V gene sequence: CDR1 KGHDR, CDR2 SFDVKD. There are 13 residues in the CDR3. The CDR3 spells CATSDQYYNEQFF. The CDR3 coding sequence is TGTGCCACCAGTGATCAGTACTACAATGAGCAGTTCTTC.

The V and J genes are TRBV7-3 and TRBJ2-5, with 11 positions matching TRBD2. Per germline, CDR1 SGHTA and CDR2 FQGTGA. Germline trimming cut 5 bases from V and 5 bases from J; bases unmatched to any gene: 4. The CDR3 is 14 amino acids. This CDR3 is CASSPLAGDETQYF. CDR3 bases: TGTGCCAGCAGCCCACTAGCGGGGGACGAGACCCAGTACTTC.

The chain uses TRBV6-5 and TRBJ2-3, with D hard to call. The CDR3 is 13 amino acids. Germline CDR1 and CDR2: MNHEY and SVGAGI. V lost 3 bases and J lost 5, with 9 bases in between. The CDR3, as DNA: TGTGCCAGCAGTTATTCGCGGCGAGATACGCAGTATTTT. Translating it yields CASSYSRRDTQYF.

The gene calls are TRBV30 and TRBJ1-1, with TRBD1 as a possible D gene (5 bases). The CDR3 contains 13 residues. The germline gives CDR1 GTSNPN, CDR2 SVGIG (reference sequence). Between the trimmed V and J ends, which lost 2 bases and 1 base, there was a span of 8 bases. As DNA, the CDR3 is TGTGCCTGGAGTAACAGGCCGAACACTGAAGCTTTCTTT. The encoded protein is CAWSNRPNTEAFF. Variable domain in full (rest from reference TRBV30 and TRBJ1-1): SQTIHQWPATLVQPVGSPLSLECTVEGTSNPNLYWYRQAAGRGLQLLFYSVGIGQISSEVPQNLSASRPQDRQFILSSKKLLLSDSGFYLCAWSNRPNTEAFFGQGTRLTVV.

This clone was detected once. V is TRBV4-1 and J is TRBJ2-5; tentative D call: TRBD2 (5 bases). The germline gives CDR1 MGHRA, CDR2 YSYEKL. The CDR3 extends over 13 amino acids. The ends were cut back, 6 bases at V and 4 bases at J, with 12 bases in the middle. This chain's CDR3 is CASRPIEGETQYF. The CDR3 DNA is TGCGCCAGCAGGCCCATCGAGGGAGAGACCCAGTACTTC.

The rearrangement joins TRBV6-2 or TRBV6-3 to TRBJ1-2, with TRBD1 as a possible D gene (6 bases). The CDR3 covers 15 residues. V was cut by 5 bases and J by 3 bases, with 16 bases left in between. From germline, CDR1 is MNHEY and CDR2 SVGEGT. CDR3 in DNA: TGTGCCAGCAGTACGGAACAGGGTAACTACTATGGCTACACCTTC. Protein sequence: CASSTEQGNYYGYTF.

V gene TRBV5-6 combines with J gene TRBJ1-1, with D maybe TRBD1 (5 bases). Germline V gives CDR1 SGHDT, CDR2 YYEEEE. CDR3 length equals 13 residues. Between the trimmed V and J ends, which lost 4 bases and 1 base, there was a span of 8 bases. CDR3 protein: CASSTGQNTEAFF. CDR3 nucleotide sequence: TGTGCCAGCAGCACCGGACAGAACACTGAAGCTTTCTTT.

This chain uses TRBV4-1 with TRBJ1-2, with D possibly matching TRBD1 (5 bases). This CDR3 contains 16 residues. In germline, CDR1 is MGHRA, CDR2 YSYEKL. V lost 1 base and J lost 0, with 12 bases in between. The CDR3 DNA sequence: TGCGCCAGCAGCCAAGTGGGGGGAGCCACTAACTATGGCTACACCTTC. Its translation is CASSQVGGATNYGYTF.

V and J are TRBV19 and TRBJ2-3, with 8 bases that match TRBD2. The V gene's germline CDR1 is LNHDA and CDR2 SQIVND (reference sequence). The J segment lost 6 bases and the V segment lost 6 bases, leaving 8 bases of the junction unmatched. This CDR3 has 14 residues. The CDR3 region has the DNA TGTGCCAGTAGACCAGCGGGAGTAAGCGATACGCAGTATTTT. Translating gives CASRPAGVSDTQYF.